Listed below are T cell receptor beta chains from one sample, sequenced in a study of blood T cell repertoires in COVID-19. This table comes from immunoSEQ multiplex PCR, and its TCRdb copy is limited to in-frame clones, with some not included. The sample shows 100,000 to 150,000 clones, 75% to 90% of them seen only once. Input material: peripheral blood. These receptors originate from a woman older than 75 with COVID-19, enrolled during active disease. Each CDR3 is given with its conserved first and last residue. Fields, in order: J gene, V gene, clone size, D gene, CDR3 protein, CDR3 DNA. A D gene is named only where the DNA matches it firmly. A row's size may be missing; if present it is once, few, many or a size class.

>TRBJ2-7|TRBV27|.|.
CASRRAAGTYEQYF
TGTGCCAGCAGGAGGGCGGCAGGAACCTACGAGCAGTACTTC
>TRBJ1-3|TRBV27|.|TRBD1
CASSLGQGSNTIYF
TGTGCCAGCAGTCTTGGACAGGGGAGTAACACCATATATTTT
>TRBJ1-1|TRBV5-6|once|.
CASSLAYGNEAFF
TGTGCCAGCAGCTTGGCCTATGGTAATGAAGCTTTCTTT
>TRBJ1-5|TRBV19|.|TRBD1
CASSPTDRGPLQPQHF
TGTGCCAGTAGTCCAACCGACAGGGGCCCTCTCCAGCCCCAGCATTTT
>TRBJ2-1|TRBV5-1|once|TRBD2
CASSLARGSSTDEQFF
TGCGCCAGCAGCTTGGCTCGCGGGAGCTCCACCGATGAGCAGTTCTTC
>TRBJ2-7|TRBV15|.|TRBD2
CATSRAGRAYEQYF
TGTGCCACCAGCAGAGCCGGGAGGGCCTACGAGCAGTACTTC
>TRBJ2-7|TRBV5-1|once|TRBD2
CASSLFPSGYEQYF
TGCGCCAGCAGCTTGTTTCCTAGCGGCTACGAGCAGTACTTC
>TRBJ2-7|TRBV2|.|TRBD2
CASSEIAGSTYEQYF
TGTGCCAGCAGTGAAATAGCGGGATCAACCTACGAGCAGTACTTC
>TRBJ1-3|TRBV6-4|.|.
CASPKAADISGNTIYF
TGTGCCAGCCCTAAGGCCGCCGACATCTCTGGAAACACCATATATTTT
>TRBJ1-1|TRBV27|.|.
CASKGGGRYTEAFF
TGTGCCTCCAAAGGGGGGGGAAGGTACACTGAAGCTTTCTTT
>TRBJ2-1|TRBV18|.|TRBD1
CASSPAIGTVNEQFF
TGTGCCAGCTCACCTGCGATAGGGACAGTCAATGAGCAGTTCTTC
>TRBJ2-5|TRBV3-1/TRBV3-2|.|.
CASSQRDRGYQETQYF
TGTGCCAGCAGCCAACGTGATAGGGGGTACCAAGAGACCCAGTACTTC